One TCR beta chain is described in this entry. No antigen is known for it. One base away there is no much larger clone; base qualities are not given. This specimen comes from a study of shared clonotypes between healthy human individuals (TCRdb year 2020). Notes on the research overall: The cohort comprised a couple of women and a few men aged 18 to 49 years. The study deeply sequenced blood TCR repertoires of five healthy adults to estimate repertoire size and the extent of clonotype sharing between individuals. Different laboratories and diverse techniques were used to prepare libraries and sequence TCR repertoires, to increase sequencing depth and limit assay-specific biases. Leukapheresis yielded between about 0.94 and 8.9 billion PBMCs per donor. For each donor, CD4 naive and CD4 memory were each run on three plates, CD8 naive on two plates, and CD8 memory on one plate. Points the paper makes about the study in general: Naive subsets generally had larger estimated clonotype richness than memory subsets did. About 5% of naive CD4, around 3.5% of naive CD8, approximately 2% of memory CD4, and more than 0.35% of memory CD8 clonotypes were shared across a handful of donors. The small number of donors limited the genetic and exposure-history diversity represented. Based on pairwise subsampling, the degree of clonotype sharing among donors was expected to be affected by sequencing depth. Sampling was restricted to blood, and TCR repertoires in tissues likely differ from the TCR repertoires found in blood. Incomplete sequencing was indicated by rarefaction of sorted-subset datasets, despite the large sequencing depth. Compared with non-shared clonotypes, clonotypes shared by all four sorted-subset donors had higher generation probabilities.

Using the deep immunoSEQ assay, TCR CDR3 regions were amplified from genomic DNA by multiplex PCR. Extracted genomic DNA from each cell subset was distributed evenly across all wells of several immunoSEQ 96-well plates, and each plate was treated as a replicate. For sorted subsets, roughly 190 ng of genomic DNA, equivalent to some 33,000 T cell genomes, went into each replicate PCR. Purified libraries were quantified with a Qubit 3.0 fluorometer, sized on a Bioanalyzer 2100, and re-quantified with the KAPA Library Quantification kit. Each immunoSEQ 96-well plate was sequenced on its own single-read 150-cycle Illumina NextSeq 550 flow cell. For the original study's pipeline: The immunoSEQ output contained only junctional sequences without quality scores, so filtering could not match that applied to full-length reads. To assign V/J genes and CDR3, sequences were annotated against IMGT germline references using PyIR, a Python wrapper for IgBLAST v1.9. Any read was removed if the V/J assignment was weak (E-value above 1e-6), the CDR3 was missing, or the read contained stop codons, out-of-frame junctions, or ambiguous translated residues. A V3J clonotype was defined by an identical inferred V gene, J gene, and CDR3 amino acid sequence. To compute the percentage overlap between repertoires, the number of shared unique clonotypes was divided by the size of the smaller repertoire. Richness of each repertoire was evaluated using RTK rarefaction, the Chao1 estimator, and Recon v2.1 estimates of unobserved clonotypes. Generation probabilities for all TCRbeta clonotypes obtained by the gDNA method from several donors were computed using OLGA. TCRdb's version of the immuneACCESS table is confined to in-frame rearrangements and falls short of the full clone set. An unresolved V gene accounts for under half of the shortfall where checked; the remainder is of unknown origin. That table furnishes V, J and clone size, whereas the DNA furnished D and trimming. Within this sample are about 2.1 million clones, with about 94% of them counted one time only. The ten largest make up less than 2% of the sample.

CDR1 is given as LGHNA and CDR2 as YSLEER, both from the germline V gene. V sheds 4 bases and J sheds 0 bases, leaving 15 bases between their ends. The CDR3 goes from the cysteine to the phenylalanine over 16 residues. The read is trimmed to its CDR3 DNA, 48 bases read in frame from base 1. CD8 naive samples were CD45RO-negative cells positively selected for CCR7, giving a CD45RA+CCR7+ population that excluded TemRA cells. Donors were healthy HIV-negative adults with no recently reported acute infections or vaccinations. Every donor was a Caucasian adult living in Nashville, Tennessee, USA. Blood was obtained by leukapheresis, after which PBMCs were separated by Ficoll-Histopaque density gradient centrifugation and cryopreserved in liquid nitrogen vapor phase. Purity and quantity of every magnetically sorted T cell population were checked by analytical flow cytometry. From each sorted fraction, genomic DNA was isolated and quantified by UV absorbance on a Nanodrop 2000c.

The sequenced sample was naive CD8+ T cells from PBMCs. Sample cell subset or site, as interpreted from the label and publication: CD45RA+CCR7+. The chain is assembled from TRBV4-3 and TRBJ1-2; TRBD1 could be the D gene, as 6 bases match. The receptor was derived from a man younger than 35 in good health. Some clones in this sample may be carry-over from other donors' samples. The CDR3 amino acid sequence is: CASSPWGATANYGYTF. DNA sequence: TGCGCCAGCAGCCCATGGGGGGCGACAGCTAACTATGGCTACACCTTC.